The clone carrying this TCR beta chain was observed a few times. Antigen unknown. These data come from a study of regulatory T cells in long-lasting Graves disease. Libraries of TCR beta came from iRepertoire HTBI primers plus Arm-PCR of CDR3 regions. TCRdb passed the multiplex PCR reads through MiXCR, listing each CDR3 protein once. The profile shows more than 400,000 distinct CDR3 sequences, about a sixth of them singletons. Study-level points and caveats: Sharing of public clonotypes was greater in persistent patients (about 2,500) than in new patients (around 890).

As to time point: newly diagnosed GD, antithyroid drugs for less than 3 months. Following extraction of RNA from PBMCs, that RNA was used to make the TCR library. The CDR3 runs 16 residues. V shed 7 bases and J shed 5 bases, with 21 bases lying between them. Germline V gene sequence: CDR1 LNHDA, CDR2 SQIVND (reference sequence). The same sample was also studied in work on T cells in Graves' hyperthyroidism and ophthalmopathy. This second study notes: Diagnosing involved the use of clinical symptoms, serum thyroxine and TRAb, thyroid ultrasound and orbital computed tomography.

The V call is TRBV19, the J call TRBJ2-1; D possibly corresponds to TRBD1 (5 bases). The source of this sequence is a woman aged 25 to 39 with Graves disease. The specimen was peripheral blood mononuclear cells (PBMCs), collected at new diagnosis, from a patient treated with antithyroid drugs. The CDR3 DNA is TGTGCCAGTACCCCCGGTCGAGCAGGGCGGCACAATGAGCAGTTCTTC. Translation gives CASTPGRAGRHNEQFF.